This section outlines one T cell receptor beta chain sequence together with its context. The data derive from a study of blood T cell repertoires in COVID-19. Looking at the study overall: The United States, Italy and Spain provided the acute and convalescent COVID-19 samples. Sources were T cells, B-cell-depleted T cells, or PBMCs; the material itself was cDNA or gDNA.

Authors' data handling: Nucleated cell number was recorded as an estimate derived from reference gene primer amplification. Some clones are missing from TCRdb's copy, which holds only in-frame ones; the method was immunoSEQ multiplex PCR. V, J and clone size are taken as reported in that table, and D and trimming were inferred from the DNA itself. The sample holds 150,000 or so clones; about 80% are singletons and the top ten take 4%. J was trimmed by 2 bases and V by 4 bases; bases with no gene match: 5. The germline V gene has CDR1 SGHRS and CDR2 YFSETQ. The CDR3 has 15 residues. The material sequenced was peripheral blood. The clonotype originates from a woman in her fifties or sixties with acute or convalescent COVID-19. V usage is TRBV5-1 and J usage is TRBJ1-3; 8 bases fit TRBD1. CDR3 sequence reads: CASSEIQGAGNTIYF. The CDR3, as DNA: TGCGCCAGCAGCGAGATACAGGGGGCTGGAAACACCATATATTTT.